One and the same sample provided the 31 T cell receptor beta chains below, sequenced in a study of shared clonotypes between healthy human individuals. Sequenced by immunoSEQ multiplex PCR; TCRdb stores in-frame clones only, minus some. The repertoire consists of millions of clones, with 85% to 95% occurring once and the leading ten covering 0.3% to 0.4%. The sequenced sample was naive CD4+ T cells from PBMCs. The sample's subset: CD45RA+ positively selected. The receptors here all came from a man aged 18 to 30 in good health. Some clones in this sample may be carry-over from other donors' samples.

The J gene is TRBJ1-2, the V gene TRBV6-1, with a possible D match to TRBD1 (5 bases). Germline CDR1 is MNHNS and CDR2 is SASEGT. The V end was cut by 0 bases, the J end by 5 bases, with 16 bases between. The CDR3 spans 16 residues. The CDR3 DNA reads TGTGCCAGCAGTGAAGCGGAGGGGCGAGCGAGTTATGGCTACACCTTC. Translated: CASSEAEGRASYGYTF.

The V call is TRBV6-5, the J call TRBJ2-7; a possible D gene is TRBD2 (5 bases). This CDR3 region has 14 residues. The V end lost 5 bases, the J end lost 3 bases, and 14 bases lay between the germline ends. CDR1 and CDR2 from the germline V gene are MNHEY and SVGAGI. The CDR3 loop is CASSVDGNIYEQYF. As DNA, the CDR3 is TGTGCCAGCAGTGTAGACGGGAATATCTACGAGCAGTACTTC.

The rearrangement joins TRBV7-3 to TRBJ1-3; 10 bases agree with TRBD1. This CDR3 has 21 amino acids. Germline assignment: CDR1 SGHTA and CDR2 FQGTGA. V dropped 2 bases and J dropped 0; count of bases not matched to a gene: 16. The CDR3: CASSLVPRGTGEELSGNTIYF. The CDR3 DNA is TGTGCCAGCAGCTTAGTCCCTCGGGGGACAGGGGAGGAGCTCTCTGGAAACACCATATATTTT.

The CDR3, as DNA: TGTGCCAGTAGAGGACACCAGCAGTATCAGCCCCAGCATTTT. Translation gives CASRGHQQYQPQHF. The chain couples TRBV19 to TRBJ1-5; D is perhaps TRBD1 (5 bases). Deletions cut 6 bases from V and 5 bases from J, with 14 bases between. The CDR3 has 14 residues. The V gene's germline CDR1 is LNHDA and CDR2 SQIVND (reference sequence).

This chain joins TRBV6-5 and TRBJ1-2; 9 bases line up with TRBD1. The trim removed 6 bases at V and 5 bases at J, leaving 4 bases unmatched. CDR3 size: 13 residues. CDR1 MNHEY and CDR2 SVGAGI come from the germline V gene. As DNA, the CDR3 is TGTGCCAGCAGCGGACAGGGGTGGTATGGCTACACCTTC. This encodes CASSGQGWYGYTF.

The chain combines TRBV10-3 with TRBJ1-1; no definite D call. This CDR3 contains 14 residues. Germline V gene sequence: CDR1 ENHRY, CDR2 SYGVKD. V gave up 7 bases and J gave up 0 bases, with 12 bases separating them. For the CDR3, the DNA is TGTGCCATCACCGACGGCCGCATGAACACTGAAGCTTTCTTT. Its translation: CAITDGRMNTEAFF.

This chain links TRBV7-7 with TRBJ2-3; no firm D call. CDR3 length: 13 amino acids. The germline gives CDR1 SSHAT, CDR2 FNYEAQ (reference sequence). Between the trimmed V and J ends, which lost 1 base and 5 bases, there was a span of 7 bases. CDR3 DNA: TGTGCCAGCAGCTTAGTTGGCGAAGATACGCAGTATTTT. Protein product: CASSLVGEDTQYF.

The gene calls are TRBV29-1 and TRBJ2-1; D is unclear. The CDR3 runs 14 residues. CDR1 SQVTM and CDR2 ANQGSEA come from the germline V gene. V was shortened by 5 bases and J by 2 bases, with 13 bases between the two germline ends. In DNA form, the CDR3 reads TGCAGCGTTCCTGCGGTATGGCCCTACAATGAGCAGTTCTTC. It codes for CSVPAVWPYNEQFF.

The chain combines TRBV2 with TRBJ1-1; 10 bases match TRBD1. J lost 5 bases, V lost 1 base, and 7 bases had no gene match. The V gene's germline CDR1 is SNHLY and CDR2 FYNNEI. The CDR3 runs 16 residues. CDR3: CASSEGLGQGHTEAFF. The CDR3 DNA reads as TGTGCCAGCAGTGAAGGACTGGGACAGGGGCATACTGAAGCTTTCTTT. The full variable domain, completed using reference TRBV2 and TRBJ1-1, is EPEVTQTPSHQVTQMGQEVILRCVPISNHLYFYWYRQILGQKVEFLVSFYNNEISEKSEIFDDQFSVERPDGSNFTLKIRSTKLEDSAMYFCASSEGLGQGHTEAFFGQGTRLTVV.

The chain uses TRBV7-2 and TRBJ2-3; D not certain. V lost 3 bases and J 5 bases, leaving 9 bases between the germline ends. Germline CDR1 SGHTA, CDR2 FQGNSA. The CDR3 length is 13 residues. CDR3 nucleotides: TGTGCCAGCAGCTTTAGTTCTGGAGATACGCAGTATTTT. It yields the protein CASSFSSGDTQYF.

This chain joins TRBV18 and TRBJ2-5; 7 bases map to TRBD2. Trimming took 2 bases from V and 0 from J; bases not matched to a gene: 9. Germline CDR1 reads KGHSH; CDR2 reads LQKENI. The CDR3 runs 17 residues. This CDR3 reads CASSPGRAGSYQETQYF. The DNA for the CDR3 is TGTGCCAGCTCACCAGGGCGAGCGGGATCGTACCAAGAGACCCAGTACTTC. The whole variable domain, remainder taken from reference TRBV18 and TRBJ2-5, is NAGVMQNPRHLVRRRGQEARLRCSPMKGHSHVYWYRQLPEEGLKFMVYLQKENIIDESGMPKERFSAEFPKEGPSILRIQQVVRGDSAAYFCASSPGRAGSYQETQYFGPGTRLLVL.

The chain carries TRBV11-2 and TRBJ2-5; a possible D gene is TRBD2 (6 bases). Germline V gene data show CDR1 as SGHAT and CDR2 as FQNNGV. The CDR3 sequence is 13 residues long. Trimming removed 5 bases from V and 4 bases from J, with 11 bases in between. The CDR3 DNA follows: TGTGCCAGCAGCGATGGGGGGAGAGAGACCCAGTACTTC. This sequence encodes CASSDGGRETQYF.

This clone appeared a few times. The sample contains more than one DNA sequence encoding this CDR3. This chain connects TRBV5-1 to TRBJ1-2, with D hard to call. The V end was cut by 0 bases, the J end by 4 bases, with 7 bases between. The V gene's germline CDR1 is SGHRS and CDR2 YFSETQ. The CDR3 sequence is 13 residues long. The CDR3 here is CASSLAAAYGYTF. CDR3 nucleotides: TGCGCCAGCAGCTTGGCGGCAGCCTATGGCTACACCTTC.

The chain carries TRBV5-6 and TRBJ1-1; tentative D call: TRBD1 (5 bases). The CDR3 is 14 amino acids. Trimming took 0 bases from V and 1 from J, leaving 7 bases between them. Germline CDR1 reads SGHDT; CDR2 reads YYEEEE. In DNA form, the CDR3 reads TGTGCCAGCAGCTTGGCGGGGCCGAACACTGAAGCTTTCTTT. This codes for CASSLAGPNTEAFF.

The J gene is TRBJ2-6, the V gene TRBV28; TRBD1 might be the D (5 bases). The CDR3 consists of 16 residues. V was cut by 1 base and J by 2 bases, with 9 bases left in between. The germline gives CDR1 MDHEN, CDR2 SYDVKM. The CDR3 sequence is CASSLYSRAGANVLTF. In DNA form, the CDR3 reads TGTGCCAGCAGTTTATATAGCAGGGCTGGGGCCAACGTCCTGACTTTC.

This chain connects TRBV18 to TRBJ1-3; the match to TRBD1 covers 7 bases. V gave up 6 bases and J gave up 2 bases; unmatched junction bases: 4. The CDR3 is made up of 14 amino acids. Germline CDR1 reads KGHSH; CDR2 reads LQKENI. The CDR3 loop reads CASSKTGPGNTIYF. The CDR3 DNA reads TGTGCCAGCTCTAAGACAGGGCCTGGAAACACCATATATTTT.

The sample holds one count of this clone. Other DNA variants within this sample encode the same CDR3. The genes are TRBV9 and TRBJ2-7, with D perhaps assigned TRBD1 or TRBD2 (5 bases each). Trimming removed 2 bases at V and 4 bases at J, with 13 bases between. Germline lookup yields CDR1 SGDLS and CDR2 YYNGEE. CDR3 length equals 14 residues. The CDR3 region is CASSVAPGQYEQYF. The CDR3 nucleotides read TGTGCCAGCAGCGTCGCTCCGGGGCAATACGAGCAGTACTTC.

The V gene is TRBV28, the J gene TRBJ1-2; TRBD1 agrees at 9 bases. The trim removed 5 bases at V and 4 bases at J, leaving 8 bases unmatched. This CDR3 comprises 15 residues. CDR1 and CDR2 (germline): MDHEN, SYDVKM. The CDR3 here is CASSPHDRGFYGYTF. The CDR3 DNA reads as TGTGCCAGCAGTCCCCATGACAGGGGGTTCTATGGCTACACCTTC.

The chain combines TRBV28 with TRBJ2-7; possibly TRBD2 for D (6 bases). The CDR3 length is 13 residues. The V gene lost 8 bases and the J gene lost 5 bases, with 16 bases spanning the gap. CDR1 is MDHEN and CDR2 is SYDVKM in the germline V gene. The CDR3 coding sequence is TGTGCCAGCCGGGACTCCACGGTCCACGAGCAGTACTTC. Encoded protein: CASRDSTVHEQYF.

This clone appeared a single time. The V gene is TRBV28, the J gene TRBJ2-1; 14 positions match TRBD2. V was clipped by 6 bases and J by 6 bases; unmatched bases: 13. The CDR3 consists of 18 residues. Per germline, CDR1 MDHEN and CDR2 SYDVKM. DNA of the CDR3: TGTGCCAGCAGGAGAGGCGGGACTAGCGGGAGTGGAGGCAATGAGCAGTTCTTC. Residues: CASRRGGTSGSGGNEQFF.

This rearrangement joins TRBV7-9 to TRBJ2-1, with D possibly TRBD2 on 5 matching bases. V was clipped by 5 bases and J by 5 bases, with 13 bases between them. This CDR3 is 14 amino acids long. Germline V gives CDR1 SEHNR, CDR2 FQNEAQ (reference sequence). CDR3 DNA: TGTGCCAGCAGCCCGACCGGACTGCACAATGAGCAGTTCTTC. Translated: CASSPTGLHNEQFF.

V usage is TRBV2 and J usage is TRBJ1-2, with 7 bases aligning to TRBD1. This CDR3 has 15 residues. J lost 7 bases, V lost 8 bases, and 16 bases had no gene match. The germline V gene encodes CDR1 SNHLY and CDR2 FYNNEI. The DNA of the CDR3 is TGTGCCAGCGCGGGGACAGCAGCGTCAAGAGGTGGCTACACCTTC. Translating it yields CASAGTAASRGGYTF. The full variable domain, its missing parts supplied by reference TRBV2 and TRBJ1-2, is EPEVTQTPSHQVTQMGQEVILRCVPISNHLYFYWYRQILGQKVEFLVSFYNNEISEKSEIFDDQFSVERPDGSNFTLKIRSTKLEDSAMYFCASAGTAASRGGYTFGSGTRLTVV.

This chain links TRBV5-1 with TRBJ2-5, with 7 bases lining up with TRBD1. The CDR3 has 15 amino acids. The V gene's germline CDR1 is SGHRS and CDR2 YFSETQ. The V and J ends lost 0 bases and 5 bases, in that order; junction bases with no gene match: 7. CDR3 DNA sequence: TGCGCCAGCAGCTTGGAGGGACAGCCAAGTGAGACCCAGTACTTC. It encodes CASSLEGQPSETQYF. Supplemented by reference TRBV5-1 and TRBJ2-5, the full variable domain reads KAGVTQTPRYLIKTRGQQVTLSCSPISGHRSVSWYQQTPGQGLQFLFEYFSETQRNKGNFPGRFSGRQFSNSRSEMNVSTLELGDSALYLCASSLEGQPSETQYFGPGTRLLVL.

The CDR3 is CAWTGLAGGEQFF. In DNA, the CDR3 is TGTGCCTGGACCGGGCTAGCGGGGGGGGAGCAGTTCTTC. The chain combines TRBV30 with TRBJ2-1, with 12 bases that match TRBD2. Unmatched junction bases numbered 5, after V lost 4 bases and J lost 10 bases. The CDR3 is 13 residues long. Germline V CDR1 and CDR2: GTSNPN, SVGIG (reference sequence).

This sequence joins TRBV29-1 and TRBJ1-2; tentative D call: TRBD1 (6 bases). The CDR3 has 12 amino acids. V was cut by 4 bases and J by 4 bases, with 10 bases left in between. The germline V gene has CDR1 SQVTM and CDR2 ANQGSEA. CDR3 in DNA: TGCAGCGTTGTGGGGGGCGCCTATGGCTACACCTTC. Amino acids: CSVVGGAYGYTF. The variable domain in full, with the rest retrieved from reference TRBV29-1 and TRBJ1-2, is SAVISQKPSRDICQRGTSLTIQCQVDSQVTMMFWYRQQPGQSLTLIATANQGSEATYESGFVIDKFPISRPNLTFSTLTVSNMSPEDSSIYLCSVVGGAYGYTFGSGTRLTVV.

The chain employs TRBV5-1 and TRBJ1-3; D unclear. The germline V gene has CDR1 SGHRS and CDR2 YFSETQ. The CDR3 extends over 14 amino acids. Trimming shortened V by 4 bases and J by 2 bases, and 10 bases separated the two germline ends. The CDR3 DNA reads as TGCGCCAGCAGCCCAGAGCACCCTGGAAACACCATATATTTT. Protein sequence: CASSPEHPGNTIYF.

The chain recombines TRBV27 with TRBJ2-6, with a tentative D call TRBD2 (6 bases). In germline, CDR1 is MNHEY, CDR2 SMNVEV (reference sequence). V was pared by 7 bases and J by 2 bases, with 27 bases between. There are 20 residues in the CDR3. Here the CDR3 DNA reads TGTGCCAGCACTCCCCGGGTTCAGTTGGGAGGAACCCCTGGGGCCAACGTCCTGACTTTC. This codes for CASTPRVQLGGTPGANVLTF.

On this clone: This sample includes further DNA sequences coding for the same CDR3. The V call is TRBV5-1, the J call TRBJ2-3; 12 nucleotides align to TRBD2. The germline V gene has CDR1 SGHRS and CDR2 YFSETQ. V lost 3 bases, J lost 3 bases, and 5 bases stayed unmatched. The CDR3 contains 16 residues. The CDR3 coding sequence is TGCGCCAGCAGCTGGGGACTAGCGGGTGGGACAGATACGCAGTATTTT. As protein: CASSWGLAGGTDTQYF.

The V gene is TRBV28, the J gene TRBJ1-2; D ambiguous. Germline CDR1 and CDR2: MDHEN and SYDVKM. V dropped 6 bases and J dropped 4 bases, with 15 bases sitting between them. The CDR3 loop spans 14 amino acids. CDR3 loop: CASSLPRDGYGYTF. The CDR3 DNA reads as TGTGCCAGCAGCTTACCGCGGGATGGCTATGGCTACACCTTC.

This chain joins TRBV11-2 and TRBJ2-7; D uncertain. The CDR3 runs 18 residues. The germline V gene encodes CDR1 SGHAT and CDR2 FQNNGV. The V gene lost 0 bases and the J gene lost 1 base, with 19 bases spanning the gap. The CDR3 loop is CASSLESGSAGRSYEQYF. CDR3 sequence (DNA): TGTGCCAGCAGCTTAGAATCGGGTTCGGCAGGACGGTCCTACGAGCAGTACTTC.

V usage is TRBV11-2 and J usage is TRBJ1-5; D not resolved. V gave up 5 bases and J gave up 3 bases, with 8 bases separating them. The CDR3 length is 13 residues. Germline V gene sequence: CDR1 SGHAT, CDR2 FQNNGV. Here the CDR3 reads CASSQSLNQPQHF. As DNA, the CDR3 is TGTGCCAGCAGCCAATCCCTCAATCAGCCCCAGCATTTT.